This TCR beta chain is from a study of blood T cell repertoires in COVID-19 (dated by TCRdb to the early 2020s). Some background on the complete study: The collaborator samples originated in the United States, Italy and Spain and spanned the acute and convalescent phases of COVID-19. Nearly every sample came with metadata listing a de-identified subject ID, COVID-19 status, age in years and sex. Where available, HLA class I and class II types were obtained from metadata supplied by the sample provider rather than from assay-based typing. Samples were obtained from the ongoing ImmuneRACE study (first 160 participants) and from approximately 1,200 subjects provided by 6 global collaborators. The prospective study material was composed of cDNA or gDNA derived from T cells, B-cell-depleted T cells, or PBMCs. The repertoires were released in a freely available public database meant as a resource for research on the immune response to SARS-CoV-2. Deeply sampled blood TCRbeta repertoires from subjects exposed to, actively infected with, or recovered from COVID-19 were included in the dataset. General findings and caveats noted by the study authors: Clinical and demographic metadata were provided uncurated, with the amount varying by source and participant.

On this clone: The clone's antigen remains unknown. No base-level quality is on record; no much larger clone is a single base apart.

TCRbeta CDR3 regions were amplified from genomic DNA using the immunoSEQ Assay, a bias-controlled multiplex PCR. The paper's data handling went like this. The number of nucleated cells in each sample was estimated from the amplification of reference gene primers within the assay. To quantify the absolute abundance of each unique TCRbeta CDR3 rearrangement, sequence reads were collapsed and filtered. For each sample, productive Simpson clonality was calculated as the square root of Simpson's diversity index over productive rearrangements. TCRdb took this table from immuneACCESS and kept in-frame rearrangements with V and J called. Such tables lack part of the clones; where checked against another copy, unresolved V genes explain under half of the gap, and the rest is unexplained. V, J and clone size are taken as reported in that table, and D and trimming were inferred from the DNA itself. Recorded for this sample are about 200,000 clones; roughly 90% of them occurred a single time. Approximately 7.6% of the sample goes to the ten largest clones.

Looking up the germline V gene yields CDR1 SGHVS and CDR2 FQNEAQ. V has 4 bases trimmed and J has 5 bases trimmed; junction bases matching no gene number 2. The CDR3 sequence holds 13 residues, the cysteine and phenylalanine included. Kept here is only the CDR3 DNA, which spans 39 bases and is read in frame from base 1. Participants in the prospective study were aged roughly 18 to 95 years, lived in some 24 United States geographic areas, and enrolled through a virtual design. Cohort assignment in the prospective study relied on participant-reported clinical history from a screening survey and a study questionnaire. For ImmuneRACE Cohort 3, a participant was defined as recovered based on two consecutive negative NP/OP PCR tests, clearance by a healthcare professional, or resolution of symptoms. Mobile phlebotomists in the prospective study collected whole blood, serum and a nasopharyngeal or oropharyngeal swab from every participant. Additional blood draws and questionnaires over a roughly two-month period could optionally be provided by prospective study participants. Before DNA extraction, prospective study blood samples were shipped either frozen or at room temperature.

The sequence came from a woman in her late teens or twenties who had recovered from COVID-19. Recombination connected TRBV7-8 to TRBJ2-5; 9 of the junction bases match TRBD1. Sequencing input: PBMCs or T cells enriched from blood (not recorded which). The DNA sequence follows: TGTGCCAGCAGCTGGGACAGGGAGGAGACCCAGTACTTC. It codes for CASSWDREETQYF.